A few counts support the clone carrying this TCR beta chain. The antigen remains unidentified. Germline CDR1 reads DFQATT; CDR2 reads SNEGSKA (reference sequence). Between the trimmed V and J ends, which lost 3 bases and 1 base, there was a span of 13 bases. This CDR3 is 15 amino acids long. The sample belongs to a study of T cell repertoires in cytomegalovirus infection. About the study: It was the public TCR beta signatures that indicated both CMV infection and matching HLA type. Findings and caveats of the study: CMV-specific HLA-C-restricted TCR beta clonotypes dominated the ex vivo response.

TCRdb redid the calling of the reads with MiXCR, one entry per CDR3 protein. The data show approximately 170,000 distinct CDR3 sequences, with 13% to 15% seen just once and 27% held by the top ten. Material for sequencing was PBMCs. This TCR derives from a human donor in good health (CMV status not recorded). Some clones in this sample may be carry-over from other donors' samples. The V and J genes are TRBV20-1 and TRBJ1-5; tentatively, D is TRBD1 (5 bases). For the CDR3, the DNA is TGCAGTGCTAGGATGGGGGGAACGAGCAATCAGCCCCAGCATTTT. Its protein is CSARMGGTSNQPQHF.